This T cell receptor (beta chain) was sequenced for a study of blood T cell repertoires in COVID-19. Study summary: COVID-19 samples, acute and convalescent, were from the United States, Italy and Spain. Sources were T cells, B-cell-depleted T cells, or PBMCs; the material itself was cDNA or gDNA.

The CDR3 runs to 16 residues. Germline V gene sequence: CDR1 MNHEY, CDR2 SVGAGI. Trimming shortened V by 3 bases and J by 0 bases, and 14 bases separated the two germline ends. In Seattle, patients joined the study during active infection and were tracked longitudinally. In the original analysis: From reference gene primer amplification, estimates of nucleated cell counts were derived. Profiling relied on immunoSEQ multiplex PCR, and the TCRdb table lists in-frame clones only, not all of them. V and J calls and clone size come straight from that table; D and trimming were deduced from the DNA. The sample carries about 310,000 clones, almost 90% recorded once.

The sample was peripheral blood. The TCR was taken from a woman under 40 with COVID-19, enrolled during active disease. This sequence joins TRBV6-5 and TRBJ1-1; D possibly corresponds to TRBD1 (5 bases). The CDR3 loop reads CASSYLQGIMNTEAFF. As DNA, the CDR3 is TGTGCCAGCAGTTATTTGCAGGGAATAATGAACACTGAAGCTTTCTTT.